This T cell receptor beta chain was profiled in a study of vaccination effects on CD4 cells after COVID-19. Study background: Post-vaccine samples followed the second dose by a median of 72 days.

Isolating CD4+ T cells followed 9 to 11 days of culture. The individual was infected with SARS-CoV-2 between March and December 2020, as confirmed by PCR. Everyone in the study got two shots of either the BNT162b2 or mRNA-1273 vaccine. In the case of this clone: Antigen unknown.

Method: immunoSEQ multiplex PCR; TCRdb's copy keeps in-frame clones and lacks some. This sample has roughly 30,000 clones, with around 80% found just once. This material consisted of CD4+ T cells from PBMCs cultured without peptide, taken after COVID-19 vaccination. This TCR was recovered from a human donor who had a prior SARS-CoV-2 infection.

CDR3 DNA: TGCGCCAGCAGCCTCAAAGAGACCCAGTACTTC. Translated: CASSLKETQYF. The rearrangement joins TRBV5-1 to TRBJ2-5; D gene ambiguous. The CDR3 covers 11 residues. Trimming took off 4 bases at V and 3 bases at J, with 4 bases between the two ends. CDR1 is SGHRS and CDR2 is YFSETQ in the germline V gene.